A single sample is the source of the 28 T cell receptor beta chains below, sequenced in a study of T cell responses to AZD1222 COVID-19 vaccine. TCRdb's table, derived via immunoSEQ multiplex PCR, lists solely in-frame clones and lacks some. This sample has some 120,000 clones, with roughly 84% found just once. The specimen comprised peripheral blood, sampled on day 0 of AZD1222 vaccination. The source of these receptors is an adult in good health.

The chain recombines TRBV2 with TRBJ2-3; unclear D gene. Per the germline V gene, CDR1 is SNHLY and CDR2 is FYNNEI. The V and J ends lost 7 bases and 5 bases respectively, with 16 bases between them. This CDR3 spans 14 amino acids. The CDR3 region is CASIGIRSKDTQYF. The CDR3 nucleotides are TGTGCCAGCATTGGTATCAGGTCGAAAGATACGCAGTATTTT.

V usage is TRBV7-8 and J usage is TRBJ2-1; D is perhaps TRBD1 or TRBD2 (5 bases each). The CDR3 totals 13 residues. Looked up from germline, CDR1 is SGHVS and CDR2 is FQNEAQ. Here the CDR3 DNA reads TGTGCAAGCTCGGGGACGCGGTACAATGAGCAGTTCTTC. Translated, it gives CASSGTRYNEQFF.

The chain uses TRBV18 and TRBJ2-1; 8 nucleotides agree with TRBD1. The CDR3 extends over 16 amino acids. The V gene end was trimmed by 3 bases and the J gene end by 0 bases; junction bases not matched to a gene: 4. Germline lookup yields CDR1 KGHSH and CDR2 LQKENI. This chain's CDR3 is CASSPRQGSSYNEQFF. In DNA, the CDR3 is TGTGCCAGCTCACCTCGACAGGGGAGCTCCTACAATGAGCAGTTCTTC.

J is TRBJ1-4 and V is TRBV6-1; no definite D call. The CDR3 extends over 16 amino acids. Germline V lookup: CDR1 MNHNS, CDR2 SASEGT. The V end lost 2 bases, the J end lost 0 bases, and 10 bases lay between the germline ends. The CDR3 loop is CASSESGESTNEKLFF. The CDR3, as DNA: TGTGCCAGCAGTGAATCCGGGGAATCAACTAATGAAAAACTGTTTTTT.

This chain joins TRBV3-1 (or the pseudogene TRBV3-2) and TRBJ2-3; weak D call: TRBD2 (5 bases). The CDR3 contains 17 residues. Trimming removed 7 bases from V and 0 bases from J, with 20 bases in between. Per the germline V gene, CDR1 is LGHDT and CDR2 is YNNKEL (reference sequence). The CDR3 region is CASTPGMRSTSTDTQYF. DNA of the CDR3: TGTGCCAGCACCCCGGGAATGCGGTCGACTAGCACAGATACGCAGTATTTT.

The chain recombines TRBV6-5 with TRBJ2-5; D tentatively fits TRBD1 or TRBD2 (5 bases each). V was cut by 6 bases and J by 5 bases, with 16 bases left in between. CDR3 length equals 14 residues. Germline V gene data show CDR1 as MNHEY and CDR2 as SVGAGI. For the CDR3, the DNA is TGTGCCAGCAGCTTACAGGAGGCGCAGGAGACCCAGTACTTC. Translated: CASSLQEAQETQYF.

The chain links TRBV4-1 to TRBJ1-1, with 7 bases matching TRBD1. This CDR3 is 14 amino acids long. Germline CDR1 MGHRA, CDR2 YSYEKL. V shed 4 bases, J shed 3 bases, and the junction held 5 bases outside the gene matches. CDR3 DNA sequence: TGCGCCAGCAGCCCAGGGGACAGTTACACTGAAGCTTTCTTT. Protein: CASSPGDSYTEAFF.

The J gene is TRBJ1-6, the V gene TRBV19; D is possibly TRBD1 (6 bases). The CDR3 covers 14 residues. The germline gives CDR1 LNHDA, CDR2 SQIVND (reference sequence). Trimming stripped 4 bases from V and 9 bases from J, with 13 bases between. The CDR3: CASSRGQRLSPLHF. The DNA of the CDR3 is TGTGCCAGTAGTAGAGGACAGAGACTTTCACCCCTCCACTTT.

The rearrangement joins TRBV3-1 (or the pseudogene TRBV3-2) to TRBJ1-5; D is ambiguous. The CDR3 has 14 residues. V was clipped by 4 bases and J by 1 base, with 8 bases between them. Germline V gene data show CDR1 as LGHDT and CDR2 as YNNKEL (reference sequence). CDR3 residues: CASSLGGSNQPQHF. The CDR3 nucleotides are TGTGCCAGCAGCCTGGGAGGGAGCAATCAGCCCCAGCATTTT.

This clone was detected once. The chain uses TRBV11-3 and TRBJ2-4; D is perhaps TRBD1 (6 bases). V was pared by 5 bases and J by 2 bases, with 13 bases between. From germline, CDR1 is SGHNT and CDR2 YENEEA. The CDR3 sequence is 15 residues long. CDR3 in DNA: TGTGCCAGCAGCGTCGGGGACATCACCAAAAACATTCAGTACTTC. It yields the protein CASSVGDITKNIQYF. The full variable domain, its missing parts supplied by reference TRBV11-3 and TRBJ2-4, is EAGVVQSPRYKIIEKKQPVAFWCNPISGHNTLYWYLQNLGQGPELLIRYENEEAVDDSQLPKDRFSAERLKGVDSTLKIQPAELGDSAVYLCASSVGDITKNIQYFGAGTRLSVL.

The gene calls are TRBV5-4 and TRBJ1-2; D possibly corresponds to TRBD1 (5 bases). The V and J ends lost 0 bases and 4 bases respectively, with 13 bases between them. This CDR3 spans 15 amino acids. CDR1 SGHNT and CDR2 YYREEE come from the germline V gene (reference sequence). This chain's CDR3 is CASSLEPGSIYGYTF. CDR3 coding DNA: TGTGCCAGCAGCTTGGAGCCAGGGTCAATCTATGGCTACACCTTC.

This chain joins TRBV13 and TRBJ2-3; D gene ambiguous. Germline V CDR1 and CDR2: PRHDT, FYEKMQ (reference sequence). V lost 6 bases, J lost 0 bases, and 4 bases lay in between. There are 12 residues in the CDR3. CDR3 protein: CASRESTDTQYF. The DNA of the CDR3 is TGTGCCAGCAGGGAAAGCACAGATACGCAGTATTTT.

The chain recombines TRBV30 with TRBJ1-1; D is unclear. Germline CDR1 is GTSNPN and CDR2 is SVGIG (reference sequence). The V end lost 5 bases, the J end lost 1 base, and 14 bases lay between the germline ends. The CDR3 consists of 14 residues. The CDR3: CAWGLGSTNTEAFF. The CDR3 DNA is TGTGCCTGGGGACTTGGTAGTACGAACACTGAAGCTTTCTTT.

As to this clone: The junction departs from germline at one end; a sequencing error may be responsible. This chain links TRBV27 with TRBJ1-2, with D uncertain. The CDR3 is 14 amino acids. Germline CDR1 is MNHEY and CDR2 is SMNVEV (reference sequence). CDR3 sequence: CASSLTTPAGPTIF. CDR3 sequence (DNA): TGTGCCAGCAGTTTAACGACCCCAGCAGGTCCTACCATCTTC.

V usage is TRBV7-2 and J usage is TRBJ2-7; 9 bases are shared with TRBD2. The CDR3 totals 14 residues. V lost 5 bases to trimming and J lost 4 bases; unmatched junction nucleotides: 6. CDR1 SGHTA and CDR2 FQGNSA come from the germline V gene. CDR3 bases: TGTGCCAGCAGCCCAGCGGGGGGCGGATACGAGCAGTACTTC. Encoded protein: CASSPAGGGYEQYF.

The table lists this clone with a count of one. The CDR3 DNA sequence: TGTGCCTGGAACAGGGCCCCTAATCAGCCCCAGCATTTT. Translating it yields CAWNRAPNQPQHF. V is TRBV30 and J is TRBJ1-5; D is possibly TRBD1 (6 bases). Trimming pared 4 bases from V and 4 bases from J, leaving 11 bases between. The germline gives CDR1 GTSNPN, CDR2 SVGIG (reference sequence). This CDR3 region has 13 residues.

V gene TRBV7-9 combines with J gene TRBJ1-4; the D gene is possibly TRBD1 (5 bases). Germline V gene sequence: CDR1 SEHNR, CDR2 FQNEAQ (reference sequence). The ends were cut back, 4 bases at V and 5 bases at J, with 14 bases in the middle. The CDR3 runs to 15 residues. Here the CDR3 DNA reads TGTGCCAGCAGCTCCCCCACGGGGGGAAATGAAAAACTGTTTTTT. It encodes CASSSPTGGNEKLFF. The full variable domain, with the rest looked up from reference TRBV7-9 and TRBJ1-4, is DTGVSQNPRHKITKRGQNVTFRCDPISEHNRLYWYRQTLGQGPEFLTYFQNEAQLEKSRLLSDRFSAERPKGSFSTLEIQRTEQGDSAMYLCASSSPTGGNEKLFFGSGTQLSVL.

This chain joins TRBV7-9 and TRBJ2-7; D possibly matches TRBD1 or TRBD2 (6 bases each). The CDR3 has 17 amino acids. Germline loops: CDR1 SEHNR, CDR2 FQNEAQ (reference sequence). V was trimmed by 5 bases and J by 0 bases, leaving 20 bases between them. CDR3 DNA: TGTGCCAGCAGCCCATTTGCCGGGGGCCAAAGCTCCTACGAGCAGTACTTC. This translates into CASSPFAGGQSSYEQYF.

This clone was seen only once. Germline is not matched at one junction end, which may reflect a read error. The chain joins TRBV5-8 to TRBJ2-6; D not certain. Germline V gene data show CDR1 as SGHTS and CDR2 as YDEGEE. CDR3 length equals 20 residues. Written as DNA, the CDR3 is TGTGCCAGCAGCTTGTTTAGTGGTTGGGAAAAAACCTCTGAGGCCAACGTCCTGACTTTC. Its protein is CASSLFSGWEKTSEANVLTF. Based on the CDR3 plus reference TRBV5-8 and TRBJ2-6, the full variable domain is EAGVTQSPTHLIKTRGQQATLRCSPISGHTSVYWYQQALGLGLQFLLWYDEGEERNRGNFPPRFSGRQFPNYSSELNVNALELEDSALYLCASSLFSGWEKTSEANVLTFGAGSRLTVL.

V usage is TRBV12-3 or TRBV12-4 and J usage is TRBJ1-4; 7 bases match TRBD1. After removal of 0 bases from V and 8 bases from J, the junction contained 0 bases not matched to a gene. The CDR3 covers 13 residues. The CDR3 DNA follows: TGTGCCAGCAGTTTAGCCAGGGGGGAAAAACTGTTTTTT. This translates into CASSLARGEKLFF.

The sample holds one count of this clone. This CDR3 is CASRPGQGADGYTF. DNA for the CDR3: TGTGCCAGCAGACCGGGACAGGGGGCCGACGGCTACACCTTC. The V call is TRBV7-2, the J call TRBJ1-2, with 12 bases identical to TRBD1. Germline V CDR1 and CDR2: SGHTA, FQGNSA. The CDR3 runs 14 residues. V lost 6 bases to trimming and J lost 8 bases; unmatched junction nucleotides: 7.

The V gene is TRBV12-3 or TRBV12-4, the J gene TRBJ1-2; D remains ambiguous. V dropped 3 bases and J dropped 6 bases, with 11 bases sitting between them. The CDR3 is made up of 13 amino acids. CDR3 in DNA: TGTGCCAGCAGTTTGGCGGCACGGGATGGCTACACCTTC. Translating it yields CASSLAARDGYTF.

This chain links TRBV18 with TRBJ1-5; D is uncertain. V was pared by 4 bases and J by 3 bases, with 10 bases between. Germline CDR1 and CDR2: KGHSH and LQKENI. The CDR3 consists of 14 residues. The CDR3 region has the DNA TGTGCCAGCTCACGTTCGCAGACCAATCAGCCCCAGCATTTT. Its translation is CASSRSQTNQPQHF.

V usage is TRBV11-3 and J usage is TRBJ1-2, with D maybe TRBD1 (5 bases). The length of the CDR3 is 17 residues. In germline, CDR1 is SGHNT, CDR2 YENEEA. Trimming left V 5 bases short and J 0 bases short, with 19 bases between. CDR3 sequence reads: CASSLRQPGAPNYGYTF. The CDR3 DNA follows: TGTGCCAGCAGCCTCAGACAGCCTGGGGCTCCTAACTATGGCTACACCTTC.

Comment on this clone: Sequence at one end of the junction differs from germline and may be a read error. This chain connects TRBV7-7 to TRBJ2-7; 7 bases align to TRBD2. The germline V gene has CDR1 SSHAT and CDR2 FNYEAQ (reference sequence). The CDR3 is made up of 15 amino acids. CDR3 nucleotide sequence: TGTGCTAGCAGCTTAGGGCGGGGGAGCTCCTACGAGCAGTACTTC. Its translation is CASSLGRGSSYEQYF.

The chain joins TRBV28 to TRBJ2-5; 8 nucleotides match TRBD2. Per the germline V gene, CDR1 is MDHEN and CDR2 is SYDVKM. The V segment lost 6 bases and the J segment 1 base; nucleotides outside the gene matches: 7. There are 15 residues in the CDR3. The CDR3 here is CASSPARGGQETQYF. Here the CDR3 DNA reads TGTGCCAGCAGCCCCGCCCGGGGGGGCCAAGAGACCCAGTACTTC.

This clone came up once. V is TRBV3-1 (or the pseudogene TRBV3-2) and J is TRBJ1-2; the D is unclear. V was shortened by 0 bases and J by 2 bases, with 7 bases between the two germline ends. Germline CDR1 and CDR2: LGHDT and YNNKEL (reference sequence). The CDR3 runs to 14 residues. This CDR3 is CASSQERQNYGYTF. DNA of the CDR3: TGTGCCAGCAGCCAAGAAAGGCAGAACTATGGCTACACCTTC.

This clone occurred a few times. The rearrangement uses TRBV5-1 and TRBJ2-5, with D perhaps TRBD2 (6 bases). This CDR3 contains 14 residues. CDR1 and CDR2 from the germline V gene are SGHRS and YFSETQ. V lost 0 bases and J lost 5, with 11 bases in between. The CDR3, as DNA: TGCGCCAGCAGCTTGGTCGGGAGCGAGGAGACCCAGTACTTC. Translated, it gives CASSLVGSEETQYF.